These 2 T cell receptor beta chains originate from one sample sequenced in a study of vaccination and CD4 T cells after COVID-19. Sample treatment: approximately 11-day PBMC culture with coronavirus spike peptide pools or control peptides (ViraFEST assay). With the Oncomine TCR Beta short-read assay, DNA from cultured CD4+ T cells was sequenced. TCRdb redid the calling of the PCR reads with MiXCR, one entry per CDR3 protein. The sample includes roughly 16,000 distinct CDR3 sequences, roughly 51% of them seen just once. These TCRs are of unknown antigen specificity. The source was cultured CD4+ T cells from blood, collected after SARS-CoV-2 vaccination. The origin of the receptors is a human donor with COVID-19.

This clonotype was counted between two and nine times. This chain links TRBV27 with TRBJ1-2; 10 bases align to TRBD1. This CDR3 has 17 residues. The V and J ends lost 5 bases and 4 bases, in that order; junction bases with no gene match: 13. In germline, CDR1 is MNHEY, CDR2 SMNVEV (reference sequence). The CDR3 DNA is TGTGCCAGCAGTACTACCCTCTGGACAGGGGGTCGCTATGGCTACACCTTC. Its translation is CASSTTLWTGGRYGYTF.

The chain carries TRBV7-2 and TRBJ1-5; D remains ambiguous. The CDR3 has 18 amino acids. Trimming took 1 base from V and 2 from J, leaving 18 bases between them. Per germline, CDR1 SGHTA and CDR2 FQGNSA. Written as DNA, the CDR3 is TGTGCCAGCAGCTTAGGGCTGGCGGGAGGGCGTGGCAATCAGCCCCAGCATTTT. This gives the protein CASSLGLAGGRGNQPQHF.